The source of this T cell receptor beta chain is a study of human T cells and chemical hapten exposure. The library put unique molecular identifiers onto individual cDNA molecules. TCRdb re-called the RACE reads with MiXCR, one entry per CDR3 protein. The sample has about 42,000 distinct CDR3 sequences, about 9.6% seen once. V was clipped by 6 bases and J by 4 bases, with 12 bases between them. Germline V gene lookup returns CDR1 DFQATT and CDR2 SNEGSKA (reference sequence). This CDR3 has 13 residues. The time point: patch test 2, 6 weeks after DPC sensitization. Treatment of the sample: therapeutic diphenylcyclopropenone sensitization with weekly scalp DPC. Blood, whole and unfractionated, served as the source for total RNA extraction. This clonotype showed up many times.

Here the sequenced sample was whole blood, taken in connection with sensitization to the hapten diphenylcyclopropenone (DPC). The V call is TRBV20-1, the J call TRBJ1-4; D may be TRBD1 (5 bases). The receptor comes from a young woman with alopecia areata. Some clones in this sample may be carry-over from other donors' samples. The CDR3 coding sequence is TGCAGTGCCCCCGGGACCTTTAATGAAAAACTGTTTTTT. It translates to CSAPGTFNEKLFF.